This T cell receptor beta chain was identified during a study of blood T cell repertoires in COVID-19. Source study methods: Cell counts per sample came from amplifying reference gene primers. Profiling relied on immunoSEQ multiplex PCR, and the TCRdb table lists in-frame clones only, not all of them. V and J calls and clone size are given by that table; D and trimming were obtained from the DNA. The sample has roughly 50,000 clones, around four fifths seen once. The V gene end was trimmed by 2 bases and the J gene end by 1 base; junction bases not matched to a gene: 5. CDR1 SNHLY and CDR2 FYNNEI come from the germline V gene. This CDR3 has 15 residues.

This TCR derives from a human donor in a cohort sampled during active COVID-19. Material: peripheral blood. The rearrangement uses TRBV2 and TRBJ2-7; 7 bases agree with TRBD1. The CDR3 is CASSEFQGVSYEQYF. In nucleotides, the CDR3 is TGTGCCAGCAGTGAATTTCAGGGGGTATCCTACGAGCAGTACTTC.